This T cell receptor (beta chain) emerged from a study of T cell repertoires in cytomegalovirus infection. Study-wide context: Matching HLA type, along with CMV infection, was indicated by public TCR beta signatures. Whole-study findings and limits: Cumulative public TCR beta family frequency identified carriers of CMV plus the relevant HLA.

CDR3 length: 15 amino acids. Germline assignment: CDR1 MGHRA and CDR2 YSYEKL. Trimming pared 4 bases from V and 0 bases from J, leaving 10 bases between. TCRdb reprocessed the reads with MiXCR, giving one entry per CDR3 protein. The table records hundreds of thousands of distinct CDR3 sequences, 30% to 35% of them present only once. This clonotype was detected only a few times. Its target is not known. This TCR was sampled from a human donor in good health (CMV status not recorded). Some clones in this sample may be carry-over from other donors' samples. The chain combines TRBV4-1 with TRBJ2-1; D gene unclear. The sequences come from cultured PBMCs, collected from culture after CMV antigen stimulation. The chain's CDR3 is CASSLQRRSYNEQFF. For the CDR3, the DNA is TGCGCCAGCAGCCTTCAGCGCCGCTCCTACAATGAGCAGTTCTTC.